This passage covers 20 T cell receptor beta chains from one sample sequenced in a study of molecular identifiers for immune sequencing clone quantification listed by TCRdb under 2018. Library prep was done by PCR. Sequencing used an Illumina HiSeq 4000. Starting from the raw public reads, TCRdb applied fastp trimming at Q25, assembled clones with MiXCR and retained in-frame beta chains. Identical CDR3 protein sequences are pooled into one entry, listed with their most common genes and DNA. Across this sample there are tens of thousands of distinct CDR3 sequences, with under 20% seen only once. Together, the top ten hold around 0.8% of the sample. The sample was naive CD8+ T cells from blood, with Jurkat cell RNA spiked in. In light of the paper, this sample's cell subset or site label describes: FACS-sorted CD8+CD4-CCR7+CD45RA+ naive T cells. The source is a human donor in good health. Some libraries in this study had Jurkat cell RNA spiked in.

This clonotype was recorded at least ten times. The chain carries TRBV4-1 and TRBJ2-7; D gene unclear. Trimming took off 4 bases at V and 6 bases at J, with 13 bases between the two ends. The CDR3 sequence is 13 residues long. Looked up from germline, CDR1 is MGHRA and CDR2 is YSYEKL. The chain's CDR3 is CASSRTSLGEQYF. The CDR3 bases are TGCGCCAGCAGCCGAACGAGTTTGGGCGAGCAGTACTTC.

The sample holds a few counts of this clonotype. Being one base from a much bigger clone, this may be a read error. This chain uses TRBV29-1 with TRBJ2-7, with D tentatively TRBD1 (6 bases). This CDR3 contains 15 residues. Germline V lookup: CDR1 SQVTM, CDR2 ANQGSEA. The V and J ends lost 7 bases and 0 bases respectively, with 19 bases between them. CDR3 residues: CSAEWVGDNSYEQYF. The CDR3 DNA reads TGCAGCGCTGAGTGGGTTGGGGACAACTCCTACGAGCAGTACTTC.

This clonotype was counted at least ten times. The chain has TRBV5-5 and TRBJ2-1; 8 bases align to TRBD2. The CDR3 totals 16 residues. Trimming at V came to 5 bases and at J to 2 bases, leaving 9 bases not matched to a gene. CDR1 is SGHKS and CDR2 is YYEKEE in the germline V gene (reference sequence). DNA of the CDR3: TGTGCCAGCAGTTCTATTGAACTAGCGGCCTACAATGAGCAGTTCTTC. Encoded protein: CASSSIELAAYNEQFF.

The table lists this clonotype with many counts. This chain uses TRBV4-3 with TRBJ1-1; tentatively, D is TRBD1 (5 bases). This CDR3 comprises 17 residues. In germline, CDR1 is LGHNA, CDR2 YSLEER. Trimming took 1 base from V and 1 from J, leaving 16 bases between them. The CDR3 is CASSQGDLGEGNTEAFF. In DNA, the CDR3 is TGCGCCAGCAGCCAAGGGGACTTAGGAGAGGGGAACACTGAAGCTTTCTTT.

This clonotype was seen ten or more times. This chain connects TRBV6-5 to TRBJ2-7, with 9 bases aligning to TRBD1. Germline CDR1 reads MNHEY; CDR2 reads SVGAGI. The CDR3 has 15 amino acids. Trimming cost V 0 bases and J 3 bases; bases outside gene matches: 3. The CDR3 coding sequence is TGTGCCAGCAGTTACTCAGGACAGGGGCGCTACGAGCAGTACTTC. As protein: CASSYSGQGRYEQYF.

This clonotype was observed at least ten times. The J gene is TRBJ1-5, the V gene TRBV3-1; 9 nucleotides agree with TRBD1. The CDR3 covers 17 residues. Per the germline V gene, CDR1 is LGHDT and CDR2 is YNNKEL (reference sequence). The J segment lost 0 bases and the V segment lost 4 bases, leaving 7 bases of the junction unmatched. CDR3 sequence reads: CASSPGQGTYSNQPQHF. The CDR3 DNA sequence: TGTGCCAGCAGCCCTGGACAGGGGACTTATAGCAATCAGCCCCAGCATTTT.

This clonotype showed up many times. This sequence joins TRBV11-2 and TRBJ2-3; D unresolved. V was clipped by 1 base and J by 6 bases, with 11 bases between them. The CDR3 is 14 residues long. The germline gives CDR1 SGHAT, CDR2 FQNNGV. The CDR3 spells CASSLAVVSDTQYF. Here the CDR3 DNA reads TGTGCCAGCAGCTTAGCCGTGGTGTCTGATACGCAGTATTTT. The full variable domain, completed using reference TRBV11-2 and TRBJ2-3, is EAGVAQSPRYKIIEKRQSVAFWCNPISGHATLYWYQQILGQGPKLLIQFQNNGVVDDSQLPKDRFSAERLKGVDSTLKIQPAKLEDSAVYLCASSLAVVSDTQYFGPGTRLTVL.

As to this clonotype: Relative to the germline gene, one junction end is altered; a read error may explain this. V and J are TRBV20-1 and TRBJ1-5; the D gene is possibly TRBD1 (6 bases). The CDR3 is 18 residues long. The V gene's germline CDR1 is DFQATT and CDR2 SNEGSKA (reference sequence). The DNA of the CDR3 is TGCAGTGCTAGAGATCCATGGGGGGGGGGCCTTAGCAATCAGCCCCTGCATTTT. Its protein product is CSARDPWGGGLSNQPLHF.

About this clonotype: The germline gene is not matched at one end of the junction; a read error may be the cause. The rearrangement joins TRBV6-5 to TRBJ1-5; weak D call: TRBD1 (6 bases). The CDR3 sequence is 15 residues long. Per germline, CDR1 MNHEY and CDR2 SVGAGI. The CDR3 DNA sequence: TGTGCCAGCAGTTACACGACAGGAATCAATCAGTCCCAGCATTTT. Translating gives CASSYTTGINQSQHF.

Worth noting for this clonotype: A read error may explain this, as a much larger clone is one base away. V gene TRBV6-5 combines with J gene TRBJ2-1, with a weak D call TRBD2 (5 bases). Germline CDR1 is MNHEY and CDR2 is SVGAGI. This CDR3 comprises 16 residues. The DNA for the CDR3 is TGTGCCGGCAGTTACTCGATCGGGAATCCCTACAATGAGCAGTTCTTC. Amino acid sequence: CAGSYSIGNPYNEQFF.

This clonotype was found many times. The CDR3, as DNA: TGTGCCACCAGCGGTCCTTCCACAGGGGACCCCTACGAGCAGTACTTC. It yields the protein CATSGPSTGDPYEQYF. The J gene is TRBJ2-7, the V gene TRBV15; 7 nucleotides agree with TRBD1. J was trimmed by 2 bases and V by 5 bases; bases with no gene match: 12. The CDR3 spans 16 residues. Germline CDR1 LNHNV, CDR2 YYDKDF (reference sequence).

This clonotype has ten or more counts. The chain employs TRBV5-5 and TRBJ2-7; D is perhaps TRBD1 (5 bases). From germline, CDR1 is SGHKS and CDR2 YYEKEE (reference sequence). V was shortened by 4 bases and J by 5 bases, with 13 bases between the two germline ends. The CDR3 is made up of 13 amino acids. CDR3 residues: CASSQDTPHEQYF. The CDR3 DNA reads as TGTGCCAGCAGCCAGGACACGCCACACGAGCAGTACTTC.

This clonotype was counted ten times or more. The chain uses TRBV20-1 and TRBJ2-7; 9 bases match TRBD1. The CDR3 sequence is 15 residues long. The V segment lost 2 bases and the J segment 7 bases; nucleotides outside the gene matches: 12. From germline, CDR1 is DFQATT and CDR2 SNEGSKA (reference sequence). The CDR3 DNA sequence: TGCAGTGCTAGAAACCGGGACAGGGATCTTTTTGAGCAGTACTTC. It translates to CSARNRDRDLFEQYF.

This clonotype was seen at least ten times. The genes are TRBV27 and TRBJ1-2; the D gene is possibly TRBD1 (5 bases). The CDR3 loop spans 14 amino acids. Germline V gene lookup returns CDR1 MNHEY and CDR2 SMNVEV (reference sequence). V lost 8 bases and J lost 3, with 16 bases in between. The CDR3 is CASGGGGTYYGYTF. CDR3 in DNA: TGTGCCAGCGGAGGTGGAGGGACCTACTATGGCTACACCTTC.

Many counts were recorded for this clonotype. The genes are TRBV6-6 and TRBJ2-1; D call uncertain. The CDR3 totals 17 residues. Germline values: CDR1 MNHNY, CDR2 SVGAGI (reference sequence). The V end lost 2 bases, the J end lost 6 bases, and 20 bases lay between the germline ends. DNA of the CDR3: TGTGCCAGCAGTTACCGCCCCCTACCTTCCGATCCCAATGAGCAGTTCTTC. The encoded protein is CASSYRPLPSDPNEQFF.

This clonotype was observed many times. This chain links TRBV5-1 with TRBJ2-7; D is unresolved. V was trimmed by 0 bases and J by 1 base, leaving 5 bases between them. Germline CDR1 and CDR2: SGHRS and YFSETQ. This CDR3 has 13 amino acids. CDR3 coding DNA: TGCGCCAGCAGCTTGGCCCGGTCCTACGAGCAGTACTTC. Residues: CASSLARSYEQYF.

This clonotype was seen ten or more times. CDR3 DNA sequence: TGTGCCACCAGCAGATCCAAGGTTGGAGCAACTAATGAAAAACTGTTTTTT. It encodes CATSRSKVGATNEKLFF. The V call is TRBV15, the J call TRBJ1-4; no definite D call. V gave up 2 bases and J gave up 0 bases, with 13 bases separating them. Germline V gene sequence: CDR1 LNHNV, CDR2 YYDKDF (reference sequence). The CDR3 spans 17 residues.

In this sample, this clonotype turned up many times. The chain carries TRBV7-9 and TRBJ2-3; D possibly corresponds to TRBD2 (6 bases). The CDR3 length is 19 residues. Trimming stripped 3 bases from V and 0 bases from J, with 22 bases between. In germline, CDR1 is SEHNR, CDR2 FQNEAQ (reference sequence). CDR3 DNA sequence: TGTGCCAGCAGCTTCCCTGTGGCGGGGAAAGACACTAGCACAGATACGCAGTATTTT. Its protein product is CASSFPVAGKDTSTDTQYF.

This clonotype showed up many times. This rearrangement joins TRBV20-1 to TRBJ2-5, with D possibly being TRBD2 (6 bases). CDR1 and CDR2 (germline): DFQATT, SNEGSKA (reference sequence). With 0 bases removed from V and 5 bases from J, the gap between germline ends came to 22 bases. The CDR3 consists of 17 residues. As DNA, the CDR3 is TGCAGTGCTAGAGACCTGACTAGTTTTCTTGGAGAGGAGACCCAGTACTTC. Residues: CSARDLTSFLGEETQYF.

This clonotype came up many times. The chain combines TRBV6-2 or TRBV6-3 with TRBJ2-3; possibly TRBD1 or TRBD2 for D (5 bases each). The V gene lost 6 bases and the J gene lost 6 bases, with 16 bases spanning the gap. The CDR3 covers 14 residues. The germline V gene has CDR1 MNHEY and CDR2 SVGEGT. The CDR3 region has the DNA TGTGCCAGCAGCCACGGTGGGGGATGGGATACGCAGTATTTT. Residues: CASSHGGGWDTQYF.